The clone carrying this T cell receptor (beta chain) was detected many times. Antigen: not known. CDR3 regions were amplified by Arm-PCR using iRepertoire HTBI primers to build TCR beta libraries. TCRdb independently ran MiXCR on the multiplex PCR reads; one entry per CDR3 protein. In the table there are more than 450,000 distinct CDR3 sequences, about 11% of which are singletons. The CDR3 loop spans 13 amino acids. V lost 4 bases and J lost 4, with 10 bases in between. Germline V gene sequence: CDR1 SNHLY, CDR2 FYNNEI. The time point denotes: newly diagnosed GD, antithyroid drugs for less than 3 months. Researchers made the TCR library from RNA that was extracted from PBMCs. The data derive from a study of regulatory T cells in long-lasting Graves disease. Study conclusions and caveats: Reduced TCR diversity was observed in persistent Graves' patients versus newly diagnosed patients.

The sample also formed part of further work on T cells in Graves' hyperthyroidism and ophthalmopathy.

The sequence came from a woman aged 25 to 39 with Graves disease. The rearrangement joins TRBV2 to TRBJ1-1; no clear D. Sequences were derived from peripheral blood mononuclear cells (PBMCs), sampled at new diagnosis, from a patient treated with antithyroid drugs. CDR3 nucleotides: TGTGCCAGCAGTGTCGAGGTGCGCACTGAAGCTTTCTTT. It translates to CASSVEVRTEAFF. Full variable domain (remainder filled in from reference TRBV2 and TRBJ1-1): EPEVTQTPSHQVTQMGQEVILRCVPISNHLYFYWYRQILGQKVEFLVSFYNNEISEKSEIFDDQFSVERPDGSNFTLKIRSTKLEDSAMYFCASSVEVRTEAFFGQGTRLTVV.